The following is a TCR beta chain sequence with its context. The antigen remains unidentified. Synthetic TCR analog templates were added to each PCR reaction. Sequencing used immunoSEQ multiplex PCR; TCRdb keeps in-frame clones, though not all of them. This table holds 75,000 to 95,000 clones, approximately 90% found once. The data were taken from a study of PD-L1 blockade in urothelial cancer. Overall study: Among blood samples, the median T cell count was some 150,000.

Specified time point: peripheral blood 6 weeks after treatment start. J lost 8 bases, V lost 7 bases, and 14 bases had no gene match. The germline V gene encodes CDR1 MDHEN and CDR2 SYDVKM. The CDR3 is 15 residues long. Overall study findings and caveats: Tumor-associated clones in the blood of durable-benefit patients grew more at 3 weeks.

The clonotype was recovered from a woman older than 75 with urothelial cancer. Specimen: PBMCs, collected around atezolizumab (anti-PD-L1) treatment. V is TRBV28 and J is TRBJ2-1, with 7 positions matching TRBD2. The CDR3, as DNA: TGTGCCAGCACCCCTATGGCGGGAGTTTCATATGAGCAGTTCTTC. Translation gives CASTPMAGVSYEQFF. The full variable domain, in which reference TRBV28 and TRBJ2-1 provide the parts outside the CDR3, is DVKVTQSSRYLVKRTGEKVFLECVQDMDHENMFWYRQDPGLGLRLIYFSYDVKMKEKGDIPEGYSVSREKKERFSLILESASTNQTSMYLCASTPMAGVSYEQFFGPGTRLTVL.